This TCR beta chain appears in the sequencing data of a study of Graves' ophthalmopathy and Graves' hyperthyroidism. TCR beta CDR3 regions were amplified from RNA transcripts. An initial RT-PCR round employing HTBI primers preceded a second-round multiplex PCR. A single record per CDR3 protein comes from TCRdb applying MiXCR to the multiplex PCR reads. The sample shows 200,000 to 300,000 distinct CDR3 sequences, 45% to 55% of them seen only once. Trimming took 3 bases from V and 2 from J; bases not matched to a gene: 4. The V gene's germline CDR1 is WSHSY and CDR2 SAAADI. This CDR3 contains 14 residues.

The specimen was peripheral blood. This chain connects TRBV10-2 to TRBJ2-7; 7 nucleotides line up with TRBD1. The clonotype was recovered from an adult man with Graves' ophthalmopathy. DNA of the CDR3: TGCGCCAGCAGTGACCGACAGGGCGCCTACGAGCAGTACTTC. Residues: CASSDRQGAYEQYF.